This T cell receptor beta chain is drawn from a study of T cells after yellow fever vaccination. This clonotype was counted many times. What it recognizes is unknown. V lost 7 bases and J lost 0, with 9 bases in between. The CDR3 has 13 amino acids. The germline V gene encodes CDR1 SQVTM and CDR2 ANQGSEA. Findings and caveats of the study: Highly abundant clonotypes carried over from the bulk population could end up in FACS-sorted repertoires as contaminants.

From the 5' RACE reads, TCRdb called clonotypes with MiXCR, one entry per CDR3 protein. In the table there are around 330,000 distinct CDR3 sequences, around 4% of which are singletons. This receptor was identified in a man aged 18 to 30 who received the YFV17D yellow fever vaccine. The chain combines TRBV29-1 with TRBJ2-2; D gene uncertain. Sequencing used PBMCs, obtained on the day of the yellow fever booster vaccination. The CDR3 sequence: CSGRIPNTGELFF. The CDR3 DNA sequence: TGCAGCGGCCGGATCCCGAACACCGGGGAGCTGTTTTTT.